The present TCR beta chain was sequenced within a study of cytomegalovirus exposure and HLA in healthy donors. Study outcomes and limitations: Later analysis found that TCR beta chains associated with HLA were more clonally expanded than other, equally common chains.

Germline V gene lookup returns CDR1 LNHNV and CDR2 YYDKDF (reference sequence). V was shortened by 0 bases and J by 7 bases, with 7 bases between the two germline ends. This CDR3 is 13 amino acids long. The primer mix had 60 Vbeta and 13 Jbeta primers. Libraries were prepared by immunoSEQ multiplex PCR; TCRdb keeps only in-frame clonotypes and omits some of them. The table lists about 160,000 clones, approximately 72% of them singletons. This clone was seen a handful of times. The antigen is undetermined. This clonotype originated in a middle-aged man in good health and CMV-seropositive. Sequencing was done on a sample of PBMCs. The chain employs TRBV15 and TRBJ2-1; D remains ambiguous. CDR3 nucleotide sequence: TGTGCCACCAGCAGAGATCGGGTGAATGAGCAGTTCTTC. It yields the protein CATSRDRVNEQFF. The full variable domain, with the rest looked up from reference TRBV15 and TRBJ2-1, is DAMVIQNPRYQVTQFGKPVTLSCSQTLNHNVMYWYQQKSSQAPKLLFHYYDKDFNNEADTPDNFQSRRPNTSFCFLDIRSPGLGDTAMYLCATSRDRVNEQFFGPGTRLTVL.